This T cell receptor (beta chain) was documented in a study of blood T cell repertoires in COVID-19. Looking at the study overall: Sites across the United States, Italy and Spain contributed samples from acute and convalescent COVID-19. From T cells, B-cell-depleted T cells, or PBMCs came the material, which was cDNA or gDNA.

Looked up from germline, CDR1 is SGDLS and CDR2 is YYNGEE. V gave up 4 bases and J gave up 12 bases; unmatched junction bases: 7. The CDR3 contains 12 residues. Per the original methods: Amplification of reference gene primers was used by the study to estimate nucleated cell counts. The assay was immunoSEQ multiplex PCR, and TCRdb's table has in-frame clones only and misses some. The V and J calls and clone size come from that table; D and trimming were worked out from the DNA. The profile shows approximately 14,000 clones, 80% to 85% of them singletons. This chain links TRBV9 with TRBJ2-1, with 7 bases fitting TRBD1. Input material: peripheral blood. This clonotype was obtained from a man aged 50-60 years with active COVID-19. CDR3 sequence: CASSFTGDGQFF. DNA for the CDR3: TGTGCCAGCAGCTTCACAGGGGACGGGCAGTTCTTC.